This TCR beta chain derives from a study of TIL therapy for anti-PD-1-resistant metastatic lung cancer. Looking at the study overall: Median tumor mutation burden was roughly 1.5 mutations per megabase.

The germline CDR1 and CDR2 sequences are MNHNS and SASEGT. CDR3 size: 16 residues. The libraries were made with immunoSEQ v3. Libraries were sequenced to around 2 million read pairs (survey) or roughly 5-6 million (deep). Using immunoSEQ multiplex PCR, the repertoire was profiled, and TCRdb retains in-frame clones only, with some absent. Found here are more than 9,000 clones, 50% to 75% of them singletons; the top ten hold nearly 7.5%. Of note for this clone: One junction end disagrees with the germline gene, perhaps due to a read error.

Noted time point: pre-treatment sample, taken before nivolumab and TIL therapy. Most excised metastases sampled were pleural nodules or supraclavicular lymph nodes. Material: tumor tissue, obtained at baseline. The chain has TRBV6-1 and TRBJ2-4; D is uncertain. The receptor was isolated from a person aged 25 to 79 with non-small cell lung cancer. CDR3 nucleotides: TGTGCCAGCAGAGAAGCGTTTACACAAGCCAAAAACATTCAGTACTTC. It encodes CASREAFTQAKNIQYF.